This passage covers 16 T cell receptor beta chains from one sample sequenced in a study of T cells in Graves' hyperthyroidism and ophthalmopathy. TCR beta CDR3 regions were amplified from RNA. HTBI primers were used for first-round RT-PCR of the TCR CDR3. TCRdb recomputed calls from the multiplex PCR reads with MiXCR, one row per CDR3 protein. The table lists approximately 560,000 distinct CDR3 sequences, around 42% of them singletons, with 6.5% to 9% in the top ten. The sequenced material came from peripheral blood or thyroid tissue (not recorded which). The receptors were gathered from a woman aged 18-30 years with Graves' hyperthyroidism.

The rearrangement uses TRBV5-5 and TRBJ2-6, with 9 bases aligning to TRBD1. Germline V lookup: CDR1 SGHKS, CDR2 YYEKEE (reference sequence). CDR3 length equals 17 residues. Losses at the gene ends were 4 bases for V and 3 bases for J; bases not matched to a gene: 8. The CDR3 nucleotides read TGTGCCAGCAGCACGGACAGGGGAGTAGATGGGGCCAACGTCCTGACTTTC. Protein product: CASSTDRGVDGANVLTF.

The chain recombines TRBV7-3 with TRBJ1-1; D uncertain. The CDR3 totals 13 residues. Germline V lookup: CDR1 SGHTA, CDR2 FQGTGA. CDR3 region: CAKNRFRHTEAFF. CDR3 DNA sequence: TGTGCTAAGAACAGATTTAGGCACACTGAAGCTTTCTTT.

V gene TRBV7-9 combines with J gene TRBJ1-6; D is possibly TRBD1 (6 bases). This CDR3 region has 16 residues. Germline CDR1 is SEHNR and CDR2 is FQNEAQ (reference sequence). With 3 bases removed from V and 5 bases from J, the gap between germline ends came to 14 bases. The DNA of the CDR3 is TGTGCCAGCAGCTTGGGCGGGGGGGGCGATAATTCACCCCTCCACTTT. Amino acids: CASSLGGGGDNSPLHF.

The chain carries TRBV10-3 and TRBJ1-4; 10 bases match TRBD1. This CDR3 comprises 13 residues. Germline V CDR1 and CDR2: ENHRY, SYGVKD. V dropped 6 bases and J dropped 8; count of bases not matched to a gene: 3. DNA of the CDR3: TGTGCCATCAGGGGGACAGGGGACGAAAAACTGTTTTTT. Its translation: CAIRGTGDEKLFF.

To note about this clonotype: The CDR3 ends on some other residue instead of the conserved phenylalanine or tryptophan, so this is likely a read error. Because the CDR3's place on the DNA is in doubt, the DNA is left out and the CDR3 is given as listed by TCRdb. The gene calls are TRBV10-3 and TRBJ2-2; the D segment call TRBD1 is taken from the table without a DNA check. The CDR3 length equals 9 residues, ends included. Germline V CDR1 and CDR2: ENHRY, SYGVKD. CDR3 residues: CAISGDRGV.

Details on this clonotype: Given a much more abundant clone one base away, this may be a read error. The CDR3 region is CATSRSGGEETQYF. The CDR3 DNA sequence: TGTGCCACCAGTCGTAGCGGGGGTGAGGAGACCCAGTACTTC. The chain is built from TRBV24-1 and TRBJ2-5; 9 bases match TRBD2. The CDR3 is 14 amino acids. V trimming: 6 bases; J trimming: 5 bases; junction bases outside the gene matches: 6. Germline lookup yields CDR1 KGHDR and CDR2 SFDVKD.

The sample holds a few counts of this clonotype. J is TRBJ1-2 and V is TRBV25-1; no reliable D call. This CDR3 is 14 amino acids long. Trimming took off 6 bases at V and 4 bases at J, with 15 bases between the two ends. Germline CDR1 reads MGHDK; CDR2 reads SYGVNS. The CDR3 region has the DNA TGTGCCAGCAGCCAAGATACAGTTGGCTATGGCTACACCTTC. Translated, it gives CASSQDTVGYGYTF.

V gene TRBV29-1 combines with J gene TRBJ1-2; 7 bases are a match to TRBD1. CDR3 length: 11 amino acids. The germline V gene encodes CDR1 SQVTM and CDR2 ANQGSEA. V shed 7 bases, J shed 3 bases, and the junction held 2 bases outside the gene matches. The CDR3: CSGGQYYGYTF. The CDR3, as DNA: TGCAGCGGGGGACAGTACTATGGCTACACCTTC.

As to this clonotype: A junction end diverges from the germline sequence, so it may reflect a read error. The V call is TRBV10-3, the J call TRBJ1-2; no definite D call. Germline V gene lookup returns CDR1 ENHRY and CDR2 SYGVKD. The CDR3 contains 15 residues. The chain's CDR3 is CASSYSIAAADGYTF. The DNA for the CDR3 is TGTGCCAGCAGTTACTCGATCGCGGCAGCCGACGGCTACACCTTC.

V is TRBV29-1 and J is TRBJ1-2, with 9 bases that match TRBD1. V dropped 5 bases and J dropped 5; count of bases not matched to a gene: 6. CDR3 size: 13 residues. Germline V gene sequence: CDR1 SQVTM, CDR2 ANQGSEA. CDR3 loop: CSVWTGAGYGYTF. The CDR3 bases are TGCAGCGTTTGGACAGGGGCGGGGTATGGCTACACCTTC.

This clonotype was seen once. The genes are TRBV6-4 and TRBJ1-1; D not resolved. CDR3 size: 12 residues. CDR1 is MRHNA and CDR2 is SNTAGT in the germline V gene. Trimming removed 5 bases at V and 11 bases at J, with 15 bases between. CDR3 coding DNA: TGTGCCAGCAGTAACCCAGTCATCCGGGCTTTCTTT. Amino acid sequence: CASSNPVIRAFF.

This clonotype showed up just a few times. Given a much more abundant clone one base away, this may be a read error. J is TRBJ2-6 and V is TRBV19; D not certain. Germline V gene lookup returns CDR1 LNHDA and CDR2 SQIVND (reference sequence). The V end was cut by 6 bases, the J end by 0 bases, with 6 bases between. This CDR3 spans 14 amino acids. The CDR3 loop reads CASRLRSGANVLTF. The CDR3 region has the DNA TGTGCCAGTAGACTGCGCTCTGGGGCCAACGTCCTGACTTTC.

V usage is TRBV6-1 and J usage is TRBJ2-7; 7 bases map to TRBD1. V shed 6 bases, J shed 3 bases, and the junction held 11 bases outside the gene matches. Germline loops: CDR1 MNHNS, CDR2 SASEGT. The CDR3 covers 15 residues. The CDR3 here is CASRKVGTAVYEQYF. The CDR3 DNA follows: TGTGCCAGCAGAAAAGTCGGGACAGCTGTCTACGAGCAGTACTTC.

This clonotype was observed a few times. The genes are TRBV2 and TRBJ1-1; tentative D call: TRBD1 (5 bases). The V gene lost 11 bases and the J gene lost 1 base, with 20 bases spanning the gap. The length of the CDR3 is 15 residues. Per the germline V gene, CDR1 is SNHLY and CDR2 is FYNNEI. The CDR3: CAVTPGGGPNTEAFF. DNA for the CDR3: TGTGCCGTCACTCCTGGGGGGGGTCCGAACACTGAAGCTTTCTTT.

Of note for this clonotype: This sequence may be a read error, since a much larger clone differs from it by one base. This chain links TRBV7-6 with TRBJ2-7, with D perhaps matching TRBD1 (6 bases). Germline V lookup: CDR1 SGHVS, CDR2 FNYEAQ. This CDR3 region has 15 residues. Trimming pared 0 bases from V and 5 bases from J, leaving 14 bases between. The CDR3 bases are TGTGCCAGCAGCTTAGCGCCTGGGGGCGTCGACGAGCAGTACTTC. Its protein product is CASSLAPGGVDEQYF. Variable domain in full (rest from reference TRBV7-6 and TRBJ2-7): GAGVSQSPRYKVTKRGQDVALRCDPISGHVSLYWYRQALGQGPEFLTYFNYEAQQDKSGLPNDRFSAERPEGSISTLTIQRTEQRDSAMYRCASSLAPGGVDEQYFGPGTRLTVT.

This chain links TRBV29-1 with TRBJ1-1, with TRBD1 matching 8 bases. This CDR3 contains 14 residues. From germline, CDR1 is SQVTM and CDR2 ANQGSEA. Trimming cost V 6 bases and J 0 bases; bases outside gene matches: 6. CDR3 loop: CSVAGQGLNTEAFF. In DNA, the CDR3 is TGCAGCGTAGCCGGACAGGGACTGAACACTGAAGCTTTCTTT.